The rows below give T cell receptor beta chains drawn from one sample of a study of OX40 agonist ivuxolimab in advanced cancers. Data came from immunoSEQ multiplex PCR; TCRdb stores just in-frame clones and leaves some out. The sample holds more than 25,000 clones; under 80% are singletons and the top ten take 25% to 30%. Sequencing used CD4+ or CD8+ T cells sorted from blood, obtained in a trial of the OX40 agonist ivuxolimab. All receptors derive from an adult with an advanced solid tumor such as melanoma, head and neck, liver or kidney cancer. Each CDR3 is given with its conserved first and last residue. A D gene is named only where the DNA matches it firmly. Clone size, where shown, is once, few, many, or a class for clones that have expanded.

cdr3_nt	cdr3_aa	clone_size	d_call	v_call	j_call
TGTGCCAGCAGCTTCGGGGGGCTAAAAGAGACCCAGTACTTC	CASSFGGLKETQYF	.	.	TRBV5-6	TRBJ2-5
TGCGCCAGCAAGGACAGCGGGAGCTCTGGAAACACCATATATTTT	CASKDSGSSGNTIYF	.	.	TRBV10-2	TRBJ1-3
TGTGCCAGCAGTGATCGACTAGCGTTAGGAACAGATACGCAGTATTTT	CASSDRLALGTDTQYF	.	TRBD2	TRBV25-1	TRBJ2-3
TGCAGCGTTGGAATACAGGGCTCTGGAAACACCATATATTTT	CSVGIQGSGNTIYF	.	.	TRBV29-1	TRBJ1-3
TGTGCCAGCAGTTTATTACAGGGGGCGGTGTATGGCTACACCTTC	CASSLLQGAVYGYTF	.	TRBD1	TRBV28	TRBJ1-2
TGTGCCAGCAGCCTCCGAGACAGGGGGCACGAGCAGTACTTC	CASSLRDRGHEQYF	.	TRBD1	TRBV7-8	TRBJ2-7
TGCGCCAGCAGACCCTCCGGGGGGGTAGATACGCAGTATTTT	CASRPSGGVDTQYF	.	TRBD2	TRBV10-2	TRBJ2-3
TGTGCCGGTGACAGGGGCGCTGAAGCTTTCTTT	CAGDRGAEAFF	few	TRBD1	TRBV30	TRBJ1-1
TGCGCCAGCAGCGGAGCGGGGGGTGTAGAGACCCAGTACTTC	CASSGAGGVETQYF	.	TRBD2	TRBV4-1	TRBJ2-5
TGTGCCAGCAGCCTAGTGACAAACACTTACTACAATGAGCAGTTCTTC	CASSLVTNTYYNEQFF	.	.	TRBV7-9	TRBJ2-1
TGTGCCAGCAGTGAGGGGACTAGCGGGGAGGCGGGGCGGGAGACCCAGTACTTC	CASSEGTSGEAGRETQYF	.	TRBD2	TRBV2	TRBJ2-5
TGTGCCAGTAGTCCGCGGACGGGGAACACTGAAGCTTTCTTT	CASSPRTGNTEAFF	.	.	TRBV19	TRBJ1-1
TGTGCCACCACTAGCGGGAGGCCCTCCACCAATGAGCAGTTCTTC	CATTSGRPSTNEQFF	.	TRBD2	TRBV27	TRBJ2-1
TGTGCCAGCCTGACTGGGGACAGCGCGAACACTGAAGCTTTCTTT	CASLTGDSANTEAFF	.	TRBD1	TRBV27	TRBJ1-1
TGTGCCAGTAGCATAGACCTGGGCGGGGGATCTTACAATGAGCAGTTCTTC	CASSIDLGGGSYNEQFF	.	TRBD2	TRBV19	TRBJ2-1
TGTGCCAGCAGTGAATTCGGGACAGGGTATGATGGCTACACCTTC	CASSEFGTGYDGYTF	large	TRBD1	TRBV2	TRBJ1-2
TGTGCCAGCAAACCGGAACGGACAGGGGCCTACGAGCAGTACTTC	CASKPERTGAYEQYF	.	TRBD1	TRBV25-1	TRBJ2-7
TGTGCCAGCAGTCCCCTACCCTACAATGAGCAGTTCTTC	CASSPLPYNEQFF	.	.	TRBV6-6	TRBJ2-1
TGTGCCAGCAGCTTGGGGGTTCGGGAGCAGTACTTC	CASSLGVREQYF	.	.	TRBV5-4	TRBJ2-7
TGCGCCAGCAGCCAAGAAGGTACCCACTTGGACCGGACTGAAGCTTTCTTT	CASSQEGTHLDRTEAFF	.	.	TRBV4-1	TRBJ1-1
TGTGCCAGCAGTGAAGCAGCGGGAGGGCCAGTAGATACGCAGTATTTT	CASSEAAGGPVDTQYF	few	TRBD2	TRBV6-1	TRBJ2-3
TGCAGCGGGGGGGGCACTAGCGGAAGCTCCTACAATGAGCAGTTCTTC	CSGGGTSGSSYNEQFF	.	TRBD2	TRBV29-1	TRBJ2-1
TGTGCCAGCAGTTTGGGACAGGGGCGGATTTTGAACACTGAAGCTTTCTTT	CASSLGQGRILNTEAFF	.	TRBD1	TRBV27	TRBJ1-1
TGTGCCAGCAGCACGTTTAGGTTAGAGTTATACAATGAGCAGTTCTTC	CASSTFRLELYNEQFF	.	.	TRBV5-6	TRBJ2-1
TGTGCCATAGGGACTAGCGCGTTCTTGGGTGAGCAGTTCTTC	CAIGTSAFLGEQFF	.	TRBD2	TRBV6-1	TRBJ2-1
TGCGCCAGCAGCCCGGGACTAGCGGGTAAGGATGAGCAGTTCTTC	CASSPGLAGKDEQFF	.	TRBD2	TRBV4-1	TRBJ2-1